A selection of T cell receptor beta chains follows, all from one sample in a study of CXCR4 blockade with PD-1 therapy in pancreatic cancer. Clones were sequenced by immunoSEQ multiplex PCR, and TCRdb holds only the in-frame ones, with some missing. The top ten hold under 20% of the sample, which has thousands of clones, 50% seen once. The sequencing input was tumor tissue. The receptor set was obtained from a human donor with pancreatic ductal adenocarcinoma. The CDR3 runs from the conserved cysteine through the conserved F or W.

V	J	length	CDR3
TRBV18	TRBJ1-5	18	CASSPMGGSRAVTQPQHF
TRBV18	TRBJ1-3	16	CASSPPRQNSGNTIYF
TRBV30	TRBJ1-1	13	CAWGGQRGTEAFF
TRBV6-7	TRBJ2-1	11	CASSRLAEQFF
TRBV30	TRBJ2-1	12	CAWSPLLGEQFF
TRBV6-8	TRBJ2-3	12	CASSPDRMRQYF
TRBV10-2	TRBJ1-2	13	CASSEFTGYGYTF
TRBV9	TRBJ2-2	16	CASSGAGGPNTGELFF
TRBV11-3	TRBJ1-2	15	CASSRGWASNYGYTF
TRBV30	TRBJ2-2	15	CAWSPSRRNTGELFF
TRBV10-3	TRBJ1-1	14	CAISESGARTEAFF
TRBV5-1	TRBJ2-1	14	CASSSQGNLNEQFF
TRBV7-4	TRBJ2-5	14	CASSVMGGKETQYF
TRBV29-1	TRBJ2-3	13	CSVERRGTDTQYF
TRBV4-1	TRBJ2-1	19	CASSPKGLAGGPIEAEQFF
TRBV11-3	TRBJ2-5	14	CASSLLGGQETQYF
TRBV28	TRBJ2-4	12	CASSSAVNIQYF
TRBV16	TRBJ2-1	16	CASSTLSAGSYNEQFF
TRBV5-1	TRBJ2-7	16	CASSLEGRGAAYEQYF
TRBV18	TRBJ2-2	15	CASSRQGASTGELFF
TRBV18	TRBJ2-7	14	CASSRGAATYEQYF
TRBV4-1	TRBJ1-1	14	CASSQDRGATEAFF
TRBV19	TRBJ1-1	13	CASSLQEATEAFF
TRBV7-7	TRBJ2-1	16	CASSLAPTGAYNEQFF
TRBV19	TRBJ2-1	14	CASNGLAGGGEQFF
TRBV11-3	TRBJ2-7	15	CASSSGGGRAYEQYF
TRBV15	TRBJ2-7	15	CATSRVEGGPYEQYF
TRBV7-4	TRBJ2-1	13	CASSTGPGDEQFF
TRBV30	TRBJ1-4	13	CAWSRDSDEKLFF